This TCR beta chain originates from a study of T cell responses to AZD1222 COVID-19 vaccine. Study-wide results and limits: As reported, nearly half of all spike-specific TCRs target variant regions that are unmutated. Donors, mostly white British, included more females; clonal diversity was possibly underestimated.

Timing groups of about 4 and about 12 weeks for second doses were pooled. This clone was observed a single time. The antigen is unknown. Here immunoSEQ multiplex PCR was the method, and the copy in TCRdb shows in-frame clones only, minus some. The profile shows 200,000 or so clones, approximately 95% of them singletons. V lost 8 bases, J lost 1 base, and 14 bases lay in between. Germline V lookup: CDR1 SNHLY, CDR2 FYNNEI. The CDR3 is 14 amino acids. This chain connects TRBV2 to TRBJ1-1; D not resolved. The TCR comes from an adult who received the AZD1222 COVID-19 vaccine. The sample here was peripheral blood, taken 28 days after the second AZD1222 dose. CDR3 loop: CASRTFQRNTEAFF. The CDR3 region has the DNA TGTGCCAGCCGGACCTTCCAGAGGAACACTGAAGCTTTCTTT.